The 23 T cell receptor beta chains below were found in one sample sequenced in a study of T cell responses to AZD1222 COVID-19 vaccine. The protocol was immunoSEQ multiplex PCR, while the TCRdb copy is restricted to in-frame clones and leaves out a portion. The sample lists about 94,000 clones; about 88% were seen once. Sample: peripheral blood, taken on day 0 of AZD1222 vaccination. These receptors all come from an adult in good health.

The chain employs TRBV10-3 and TRBJ2-7; 13 bases match TRBD2. The trim removed 2 bases at V and 3 bases at J, leaving 19 bases unmatched. CDR1 is ENHRY and CDR2 is SYGVKD in the germline V gene. The CDR3 is made up of 21 amino acids. CDR3 sequence: CAISENFQTSGGLGGVYEQYF. The CDR3 DNA sequence: TGTGCCATCAGTGAGAATTTCCAGACTAGCGGGGGGCTCGGAGGGGTCTACGAGCAGTACTTC.

This clone has only one observation. This sequence joins TRBV30 and TRBJ2-7; D unresolved. Per the germline V gene, CDR1 is GTSNPN and CDR2 is SVGIG (reference sequence). This CDR3 comprises 13 residues. V dropped 3 bases and J dropped 3 bases, with 12 bases sitting between them. The CDR3 loop reads CAWRVQGSYEQYF. The CDR3 nucleotides read TGTGCCTGGAGAGTACAAGGCAGCTACGAGCAGTACTTC.

The CDR3 loop is CSARGSYEQYF. In nucleotides, the CDR3 is TGCAGTGCTAGAGGCAGCTACGAGCAGTACTTC. The chain is built from TRBV20-1 and TRBJ2-7; D gene uncertain. With 1 base removed from V and 3 bases from J, the gap between germline ends came to 4 bases. Germline V lookup: CDR1 DFQATT, CDR2 SNEGSKA (reference sequence). The length of the CDR3 is 11 residues.

The chain uses TRBV10-3 and TRBJ2-7; TRBD2 matches at 9 bases. V shed 2 bases and J 3 bases; nucleotides not matched to a gene: 11. This CDR3 contains 17 residues. CDR1 is ENHRY, CDR2 SYGVKD, per germline. The CDR3 coding sequence is TGTGCCATCAGTGAGAGGACTAGCGATGTCCTACGCTACGAGCAGTACTTC. Protein sequence: CAISERTSDVLRYEQYF.

The J gene is TRBJ2-7, the V gene TRBV23-1; 9 bases map to TRBD1. TRBV23-1 falls under the ORF class, with uncertain function. The CDR3 runs to 17 residues. V lost 3 bases, J lost 2 bases, and 11 bases stayed unmatched. The CDR3 DNA reads TGCGCCAGCAGTCAGCCCCGGGACAGGGAGGCTACCTACGAGCAGTACTTC. The encoded protein is CASSQPRDREATYEQYF.

This clone was picked up a small number of times. The J gene is TRBJ1-2, the V gene TRBV7-2, with 7 bases aligning to TRBD1. Trimming at V came to 5 bases and at J to 8 bases, leaving 11 bases not matched to a gene. The CDR3 is 14 amino acids. Germline V gene lookup returns CDR1 SGHTA and CDR2 FQGNSA. CDR3 region: CASSDRQGVGGYTF. The CDR3 bases are TGTGCCAGCAGCGACAGACAGGGTGTAGGAGGCTACACCTTC.

CDR3: CASTPGRTRESDTQYF. The DNA for the CDR3 is TGTGCCAGCACCCCGGGACGGACACGGGAATCAGATACGCAGTATTTT. The chain combines TRBV6-2 or TRBV6-3 with TRBJ2-3, with D perhaps being TRBD1 or TRBD2 (5 bases each). V was cut by 7 bases and J by 4 bases, with 21 bases left in between. CDR1 and CDR2 from the germline V gene are MNHEY and SVGEGT. This CDR3 is 16 amino acids long.

V is TRBV7-9 and J is TRBJ1-6; TRBD1 matches 7 bases. CDR1 SEHNR and CDR2 FQNEAQ come from the germline V gene (reference sequence). Unmatched junction bases numbered 5, after V lost 3 bases and J lost 0 bases. This CDR3 has 17 residues. CDR3 sequence reads: CASSFTTGSSYNSPLHF. DNA of the CDR3: TGTGCCAGCAGCTTCACGACAGGGAGCTCCTATAATTCACCCCTCCACTTT.

This clone has ten or more counts. Here the CDR3 reads CASSQDLEVDEQYF. In DNA, the CDR3 is TGTGCCAGCAGCCAAGATTTGGAGGTTGACGAGCAGTACTTC. The chain combines TRBV4-2 with TRBJ2-7, with TRBD2 as a possible D gene (5 bases). Germline V CDR1 and CDR2: LGHNA, YNFKEQ. Trimming removed 0 bases at V and 5 bases at J, with 11 bases between. CDR3 length: 14 residues.

V usage is TRBV4-3 and J usage is TRBJ2-7; 11 nucleotides agree with TRBD1. Looked up from germline, CDR1 is LGHNA and CDR2 is YSLEER. This CDR3 is built from 15 residues. V was clipped by 4 bases and J by 7 bases; unmatched bases: 9. CDR3 sequence (DNA): TGCGCCAGCAGCCCGGGGGGGACAGGGGGTCGAGAGCAGTACTTC. Translation gives CASSPGGTGGREQYF.

V gene TRBV3-1 (or the pseudogene TRBV3-2) combines with J gene TRBJ2-2; no clear D. The ends were cut back, 8 bases at V and 5 bases at J, with 15 bases in the middle. The CDR3 spans 14 residues. The germline V gene has CDR1 LGHDT and CDR2 YNNKEL (reference sequence). Here the CDR3 DNA reads TGTGCCAGCCCCTCGATGAAGGGAACCGGGGAGCTGTTTTTT. This codes for CASPSMKGTGELFF.

The CDR3 loop reads CASSVVAGGPGGELFF. The CDR3, as DNA: TGTGCCAGCAGCGTAGTGGCGGGGGGGCCCGGAGGGGAGCTGTTTTTT. V is TRBV9 and J is TRBJ2-2, with 9 positions matching TRBD2. V shed 0 bases and J 8 bases; nucleotides not matched to a gene: 8. Germline CDR1 reads SGDLS; CDR2 reads YYNGEE. This CDR3 spans 16 amino acids.

This chain joins TRBV20-1 and TRBJ1-5; tentative D call: TRBD1 (5 bases). Germline loops: CDR1 DFQATT, CDR2 SNEGSKA (reference sequence). The V end was cut by 5 bases, the J end by 7 bases, with 15 bases between. CDR3 length: 13 residues. The DNA for the CDR3 is TGCAGTGCTGGTGGGAAGGGGCACCAGCCCCAGCATTTT. It translates to CSAGGKGHQPQHF.

The chain has TRBV25-1 and TRBJ1-1; D is perhaps TRBD1 (6 bases). The germline CDR1 and CDR2 sequences are MGHDK and SYGVNS. Trimming removed 2 bases at V and 0 bases at J, with 13 bases between. This CDR3 is 16 amino acids long. The CDR3 bases are TGTGCCAGCAGTGAAATAGGGAGGGGGATGAACACTGAAGCTTTCTTT. Its translation is CASSEIGRGMNTEAFF.

V is TRBV6-6 and J is TRBJ2-5; TRBD1 agrees at 7 bases. The germline V gene encodes CDR1 MNHNY and CDR2 SVGAGI (reference sequence). The V gene end was trimmed by 7 bases and the J gene end by 7 bases; junction bases not matched to a gene: 15. CDR3 length equals 15 residues. The CDR3 DNA is TGTGCCAGCATCAAGGACAGGACCATCCTAGGGACCCAGTACTTC. It specifies CASIKDRTILGTQYF.

The chain is built from TRBV5-3 and TRBJ2-7; the D gene is possibly TRBD1 (5 bases). TRBV5-3 has ORF status, its function being uncertain. The CDR3 is 13 amino acids. V was cut by 0 bases and J by 3 bases, with 7 bases left in between. CDR3 in amino acids: CARSLGQLYEQYF. The CDR3 DNA reads TGTGCCAGAAGCTTGGGACAGCTCTACGAGCAGTACTTC.

J is TRBJ2-3 and V is TRBV5-1; TRBD2 might be the D (5 bases). Germline-derived CDR1 and CDR2 are SGHRS and YFSETQ. This CDR3 has 15 amino acids. Trimming stripped 2 bases from V and 5 bases from J, with 15 bases between. CDR3 nucleotides: TGCGCCAGCAGCTTAACCGGGTCCCGGGGAGATACGCAGTATTTT. This sequence encodes CASSLTGSRGDTQYF. Together with reference TRBV5-1 and TRBJ2-3, the CDR3 gives the full variable domain: KAGVTQTPRYLIKTRGQQVTLSCSPISGHRSVSWYQQTPGQGLQFLFEYFSETQRNKGNFPGRFSGRQFSNSRSEMNVSTLELGDSALYLCASSLTGSRGDTQYFGPGTRLTVL.

The chain has TRBV30 and TRBJ1-6; maybe TRBD1 (5 bases). Germline V lookup: CDR1 GTSNPN, CDR2 SVGIG (reference sequence). The CDR3 totals 16 residues. V was shortened by 1 base and J by 0 bases, with 10 bases between the two germline ends. The CDR3 DNA reads as TGTGCCTGGAGTGCCTATGGGACCTCCTATAATTCACCCCTCCACTTT. Encoded protein: CAWSAYGTSYNSPLHF.

V usage is TRBV5-1 and J usage is TRBJ2-2; the match to TRBD1 covers 9 bases. The V gene's germline CDR1 is SGHRS and CDR2 YFSETQ. Germline trimming cut 2 bases from V and 7 bases from J; bases unmatched to any gene: 9. The CDR3 consists of 16 residues. The CDR3 region has the DNA TGCGCCAGCAGCTTCCTACAGGGGGCGCGTAACGGGGAGCTGTTTTTT. This translates into CASSFLQGARNGELFF.

This clone was observed once. This sequence joins TRBV5-5 and TRBJ2-1; TRBD1 aligns across 7 bases. V was pared by 2 bases and J by 4 bases, with 3 bases of the junction left unmatched. The CDR3 covers 14 residues. Germline values: CDR1 SGHKS, CDR2 YYEKEE (reference sequence). The CDR3 loop is CASSLTGVYNEQFF. CDR3 nucleotide sequence: TGTGCCAGCAGCTTAACAGGGGTATACAATGAGCAGTTCTTC.

This chain uses TRBV9 with TRBJ1-2; TRBD1 might be the D (5 bases). This CDR3 comprises 14 residues. Trimming pared 4 bases from V and 6 bases from J, leaving 16 bases between. Per the germline V gene, CDR1 is SGDLS and CDR2 is YYNGEE. The CDR3 is CASSPWGGVDGYTF. In DNA form, the CDR3 reads TGTGCCAGCAGCCCTTGGGGAGGGGTAGATGGCTACACCTTC.

The V gene is TRBV3-1 (or the pseudogene TRBV3-2), the J gene TRBJ1-2; no clear D gene. The V end was cut by 1 base, the J end by 5 bases, with 14 bases between. The CDR3 sequence is 15 residues long. Germline loops: CDR1 LGHDT, CDR2 YNNKEL (reference sequence). This chain's CDR3 is CASSQVHTPTYGYTF. CDR3 nucleotides: TGTGCCAGCAGCCAAGTCCATACCCCCACATATGGCTACACCTTC.

The rearrangement uses TRBV5-1 and TRBJ2-7; possible D gene TRBD1, 6 bases. The germline V and J ends were trimmed by 2 bases and 3 bases, with 12 bases remaining between them. The V gene's germline CDR1 is SGHRS and CDR2 YFSETQ. The CDR3 loop spans 14 amino acids. CDR3 loop: CASSFEGTNYEQYF. The DNA of the CDR3 is TGCGCCAGCAGCTTTGAAGGGACAAACTACGAGCAGTACTTC.